This is a list of T cell receptor beta chains from one sample in a study of technical replicates of blood from a handful of donors. Repertoires were generated with immunoSEQ multiplex PCR, while TCRdb's copy carries only in-frame clones and drops some. This table holds 75,000 to 100,000 clones, approximately 96% found once. The material sequenced was T cells isolated from PBMCs. These receptors were obtained from a human donor in good health. Both conserved end residues are part of each CDR3. A D gene is named only where the DNA matches it firmly. Clone size is stated in some rows and not others, as once, few, many or a class when expanded.

13,TRBJ1-2,TRBV6-5,-,-,TGTGCCAGCCTTGACAATCTAAACTATGGCTACACCTTC,CASLDNLNYGYTF
17,TRBJ1-5,TRBV4-2,-,-,TGTGCCAGCAGCCAAGGTGGCGACAGGACTCTCAATCAGCCCCAGCATTTT,CASSQGGDRTLNQPQHF
15,TRBJ2-2,TRBV30,-,TRBD2,TGTGCCTGGAGTGTTGGCGGGAGCGGCACCGGGGAGCTGTTTTTT,CAWSVGGSGTGELFF
13,TRBJ1-4,TRBV7-9,-,TRBD1,TGTGCCACCGGGACAGGGGGCTATGAAAAACTGTTTTTT,CATGTGGYEKLFF
15,TRBJ2-3,TRBV9,-,TRBD1,TGTGCCAGCAGCGTAGTGGGACAGGGTTTGGTTACGCAGTATTTT,CASSVVGQGLVTQYF
14,TRBJ2-7,TRBV18,-,TRBD1,TGTGCCAGCTCACCATGGAAGACAGGGGACGAGCAGTACTTC,CASSPWKTGDEQYF
13,TRBJ1-2,TRBV5-4,many,-,TGTGCCAGCAGCTTGGCTGGGGGCCTGGGCTACACCTTC,CASSLAGGLGYTF
12,TRBJ2-1,TRBV11-3,-,-,TGTGCCAGCAGCAAGGAGTACAATGAGCAGTTCTTC,CASSKEYNEQFF
16,TRBJ2-4,TRBV4-3,once,-,TGCGCCAGCAGCCAAGGTTCGCGGAGGTGGGAAAACATTCAGTACTTC,CASSQGSRRWENIQYF
14,TRBJ2-7,TRBV6-1,-,TRBD2,TGTGCCAGCAATCCTAGCGGGAGGGGCTACGAGCAGTACTTC,CASNPSGRGYEQYF
15,TRBJ1-1,TRBV2,few,-,TGTGCCAGCAGCGATTCCCCGGGACTCGAGACTGAAGCTTTCTTT,CASSDSPGLETEAFF
12,TRBJ1-1,TRBV9,-,-,TGTGCCAGCAGCGGAGTGAACACTGAAGCTTTCTTT,CASSGVNTEAFF
14,TRBJ1-1,TRBV7-9,-,-,TGTGCCAGCAGCCTCGGGACAACCAACACTGAAGCTTTCTTT,CASSLGTTNTEAFF
16,TRBJ2-3,TRBV2,-,TRBD2,TGTGCCAGCCAGCGCAGAAGCGGGGAATACACAGATACGCAGTATTTT,CASQRRSGEYTDTQYF
15,TRBJ2-1,TRBV28,-,TRBD2,TGTGCCAGCAGGGACCCGGGACTAGCGGGAGATGAGCAGTTCTTC,CASRDPGLAGDEQFF
15,TRBJ2-7,TRBV10-2,-,TRBD2,TGCGCCAGCACCGATAGCGGGAGCCCTCCGGGCGAGCAGTACTTC,CASTDSGSPPGEQYF
16,TRBJ1-4,TRBV28,-,TRBD1,TGTGCCAGCAGTTTAGGGACAGGGGGCTTGGAAGAAAAACTGTTTTTT,CASSLGTGGLEEKLFF
18,TRBJ2-7,TRBV18,-,-,TGTGCCAGCTCACGGACAATTCCCGGGACACCTTTGCCTTACGAGCAGTACTTC,CASSRTIPGTPLPYEQYF
14,TRBJ1-2,TRBV28,-,-,TGTGCCAGCATCTCCCGGGACTACTTCTATGGCTACACCTTC,CASISRDYFYGYTF
14,TRBJ2-7,TRBV11-3,once,TRBD1,TGTGCCAGCAGCATAGACGACAGGGCCAGCGAGCAGTACTTC,CASSIDDRASEQYF
15,TRBJ1-5,TRBV7-6,-,-,TGTGCCAGCAGCTTAGTCCAGGGCTATGGGCAGCCCCAGCATTTT,CASSLVQGYGQPQHF
15,TRBJ1-1,TRBV5-8,-,-,TGTGCCAGGATCGTATTACAGGGAGGGACAATTGAAGCTTTCTTT,CARIVLQGGTIEAFF
15,TRBJ2-5,TRBV6-5,-,-,TGTGCCAGCAGTTACTCGAAGGGGGACCGAGGGACCCAGTACTTC,CASSYSKGDRGTQYF
17,TRBJ2-1,TRBV11-3,-,TRBD2,TGTGCCAGCAGCCCCGGACTAGCGGGACCTCCCTACAATGAGCAGTTCTTC,CASSPGLAGPPYNEQFF
13,TRBJ1-2,TRBV11-2,-,TRBD1,TGTGCCAGCAGCTTGACAGGGGCCTATGGCTACACCTTC,CASSLTGAYGYTF
16,TRBJ2-5,TRBV18,once,TRBD1,TGTGCCAGCTCACCATCGCCGGACAGGGGGCTGGAGACCCAGTACTTC,CASSPSPDRGLETQYF
14,TRBJ2-7,TRBV6-5,-,-,TGTGCCAGCAGTTTTGCAGAGGAGGTACCCGAGCAGTACTTC,CASSFAEEVPEQYF
15,TRBJ2-7,TRBV2,once,-,TGTGCCAGCAGAGGGGGAGCGGGATTAGCCTACGAGCAGTACTTC,CASRGGAGLAYEQYF
12,TRBJ1-4,TRBV28,few,-,TGTGCCAGCAGTTTCAGGGATGAAAAACTGTTTTTT,CASSFRDEKLFF
14,TRBJ2-7,TRBV27,-,TRBD1,TGTGCCAGCAGTCTGGGACAGGCGGGGAACGAGCAGTACTTC,CASSLGQAGNEQYF
13,TRBJ1-1,TRBV9,-,-,TGTGCCAGCAGCATCCATGATCAGGGGAACGCTTTCTTT,CASSIHDQGNAFF
13,TRBJ2-1,TRBV2,-,TRBD1,TGTGCCAGCATAGGACAGGGTCTGAATGAGCAGTTCTTC,CASIGQGLNEQFF
15,TRBJ2-7,TRBV6-5,-,TRBD2,TGTGCCAGCAGTTACGACCTAGCGGGGCTCTACGAGCAGTACTTC,CASSYDLAGLYEQYF
13,TRBJ1-1,TRBV2,-,-,TGTGCCAGCAGGTGGACTCAGAACACTGAAGCTTTCTTT,CASRWTQNTEAFF
11,TRBJ1-1,TRBV28,-,TRBD1,TGTGCCAGCCACAGGGGCACTGAAGCTTTCTTT,CASHRGTEAFF
13,TRBJ1-1,TRBV5-1,-,-,TGCGCCAGCAGCTTGTCGGAGGTCACTGAAGCTTTCTTT,CASSLSEVTEAFF
11,TRBJ2-3,TRBV4-1,-,-,TGCGCCAGCAGCCGCGGGGATACGCAGTATTTT,CASSRGDTQYF
15,TRBJ2-1,TRBV27,-,-,TGTGCCAGCAGTTTACAGGGGATCCTACAGAATGAGCAGTTCTTC,CASSLQGILQNEQFF
14,TRBJ2-1,TRBV6-1,-,TRBD2,TGTGCCAGCAGTGGGGGTATCGGGCGGGAGGAGCAGTTCTTC,CASSGGIGREEQFF
16,TRBJ2-7,TRBV9,-,-,TGTGCCAGCAGCCCCGAGTGGGAGACGCTGCCTGGGGAGCAGTACTTC,CASSPEWETLPGEQYF
19,TRBJ2-7,TRBV21-1,-,-,TGTGCCAGCAGCAAAGAAAGTTCTGTAGGACAGGGGTTATCCTACGAGCAGTACTTC,CASSKESSVGQGLSYEQYF
12,TRBJ2-7,TRBV27,once,TRBD1,TGTGCCAGAATTGACAGGGAGTACGAGCAGTACTTC,CARIDREYEQYF
19,TRBJ2-3,TRBV10-1,-,-,TGCGCCAGCAGTGAGCCTAAAGGGCATAGCGGATTTAGCACAGATACGCAGTATTTT,CASSEPKGHSGFSTDTQYF
12,TRBJ1-2,TRBV19,-,TRBD1,TGTGCCAGTAGCCCGACAGGGAATGGCTACACCTTC,CASSPTGNGYTF
13,TRBJ2-7,TRBV9,-,-,TGTGCCAGCAGCTCCAGAGACGGGTACGAGCAGTACTTC,CASSSRDGYEQYF
15,TRBJ2-1,TRBV4-2,-,TRBD2,TGTGCCAGCAGCCCGCTAGCGGCCCCCTACAATGAGCAGTTCTTC,CASSPLAAPYNEQFF
14,TRBJ2-3,TRBV10-1,-,-,TGCGCCAGCAGTCACAGCGGCTACACAGATACGCAGTATTTT,CASSHSGYTDTQYF
15,TRBJ2-7,TRBV30,-,TRBD1,TGTGCCTGGAGTGTACTGGGACAGGGGGCCTACGAACAGTACTTC,CAWSVLGQGAYEQYF
15,TRBJ2-1,TRBV9,-,TRBD1,TGTGCCAGCAGCCGGACAGGGTTATCCTACAATGAGCAGTTCTTC,CASSRTGLSYNEQFF
17,TRBJ1-2,TRBV5-1,-,TRBD1,TGCGCCAGCAGCTCCACTCCGGGACAGGGCACTTTATATGGCTACACCTTC,CASSSTPGQGTLYGYTF
16,TRBJ2-1,TRBV11-2,-,-,TGTGCCAGCAGACAAACAGGGAAACCCAATTACAATGAGCAGTTCTTC,CASRQTGKPNYNEQFF